This passage covers 25 T cell receptor beta chains from one sample sequenced in a study of blood T cells in healthy people across ages. Primers used in a second PCR of roughly 6 to 12 cycles were a sample-barcoded 5' primer and a J-beta primer mix. TCRdb called the 5' RACE reads again in MiXCR, with one record for every CDR3 protein. The sample has over 300,000 distinct CDR3 sequences; about 49% are singletons. Sequenced input: blood. The receptors were gathered from a man between 60 and 75 years old in good health.

V is TRBV20-1 and J is TRBJ2-1, with D tentatively TRBD1 (5 bases). The J call may be faulty, since TRBJ2-7 better matches the DNA end. Germline CDR1 reads DFQATT; CDR2 reads SNEGSKA (reference sequence). The CDR3 loop spans 14 amino acids. The CDR3 sequence: CSGNPQGSYNEQYF. The CDR3 DNA reads as TGCAGTGGAAACCCCCAGGGCTCCTACAATGAGCAGTACTTC.

The chain uses TRBV20-1 and TRBJ2-1; D not resolved. The germline V and J ends were trimmed by 0 bases and 10 bases, with 10 bases remaining between them. This CDR3 contains 12 residues. CDR1 is DFQATT, CDR2 SNEGSKA, per germline (reference sequence). The CDR3 region has the DNA TGCAGTGCTAGAGATGTTTTAAGGGAGCAGTTCTTC. Protein sequence: CSARDVLREQFF.

The V call is TRBV12-3 or TRBV12-4, the J call TRBJ2-6; 8 nucleotides align to TRBD2. The CDR3 consists of 18 residues. Unmatched junction bases numbered 7, after V lost 3 bases and J lost 0 bases. CDR3 protein: CASSFDLAGHSGANVLTF. The CDR3 bases are TGTGCCAGCAGTTTCGATCTAGCGGGCCACTCTGGGGCCAACGTCCTGACTTTC.

In the case of this clonotype: The germline gene is not matched at one end of the junction; a read error may be the cause. This chain links TRBV7-3 with TRBJ2-6; possible D gene TRBD1, 6 bases. This CDR3 is 18 amino acids long. Germline-derived CDR1 and CDR2 are SGHTA and FQGTGA. CDR3 in amino acids: CASSLIHRAMSGVNVLTF. The CDR3, as DNA: TGTGCCAGCAGCTTAATCCACAGGGCGATGTCTGGGGTCAACGTCCTGACTTTC. The variable domain in full, with the rest retrieved from reference TRBV7-3 and TRBJ2-6, is GAGVSQTPSNKVTEKGKYVELRCDPISGHTALYWYRQSLGQGPEFLIYFQGTGAADDSGLPNDRFFAVRPEGSVSTLKIQRTERGDSAVYLCASSLIHRAMSGVNVLTFGAGSRLTVL.

This clonotype was counted only a few times. The gene calls are TRBV2 and TRBJ2-5; no firm D call. V dropped 7 bases and J dropped 3 bases, with 6 bases sitting between them. The V gene's germline CDR1 is SNHLY and CDR2 FYNNEI. This CDR3 region has 11 residues. The CDR3 nucleotides are TGTGCCAGCACTGCGGAAGAGACCCAGTACTTC. This encodes CASTAEETQYF.

The chain combines TRBV27 with TRBJ2-7, with no clear D. The V end was cut by 6 bases, the J end by 7 bases, with 19 bases between. This CDR3 comprises 14 residues. Germline CDR1 MNHEY, CDR2 SMNVEV (reference sequence). The CDR3 here is CASSPRVFLGEQYF. Here the CDR3 DNA reads TGTGCCAGCAGCCCTCGGGTGTTTCTTGGGGAGCAGTACTTC.

There are a few counts of this clonotype. The chain links TRBV27 to TRBJ1-1; 8 nucleotides match TRBD1. Trimming at V came to 3 bases and at J to 6 bases, leaving 3 bases not matched to a gene. Germline V gene lookup returns CDR1 MNHEY and CDR2 SMNVEV (reference sequence). The CDR3 extends over 13 amino acids. Here the CDR3 DNA reads TGTGCCAGCAGTTTTAGGGGACAGGCTGAAGCTTTCTTT. Protein: CASSFRGQAEAFF.

V is TRBV20-1 and J is TRBJ2-3, with TRBD2 matching 10 bases. The J segment lost 8 bases and the V segment lost 0 bases, leaving 5 bases of the junction unmatched. Germline V gene data show CDR1 as DFQATT and CDR2 as SNEGSKA (reference sequence). The CDR3 is 14 amino acids. The CDR3 DNA is TGCAGTGCTAGAGATGAGCGGGAGGGCCGTACGCAGTATTTT. It codes for CSARDEREGRTQYF.

This clonotype was counted only a few times. This may be a read error: a much more frequent sequence differs by one nucleotide. The chain links TRBV10-3 to TRBJ2-1, with D unresolved. The V and J ends lost 5 bases and 3 bases respectively, with 14 bases between them. Germline values: CDR1 ENHRY, CDR2 SYGVKD. This CDR3 has 15 amino acids. This CDR3 is CAISPDGNGYNEQFF. In DNA, the CDR3 is TGTGCCATCAGTCCCGACGGTAATGGCTACAATGAGCAGTTCTTC.

The CDR3 reads CASRPTGSGHEQYF. CDR3 coding DNA: TGTGCCAGCAGACCTACGGGCAGTGGCCACGAGCAGTACTTC. The chain is built from TRBV6-2 or TRBV6-3 and TRBJ2-5; no clear D. The last part of the DNA fits TRBJ2-7 better; the J call may be wrong. This CDR3 contains 14 residues. Germline CDR1 and CDR2: MNHEY and SVGEGT.

This sequence joins TRBV29-1 and TRBJ2-5; D gene unclear. Germline-derived CDR1 and CDR2 are SQVTM and ANQGSEA. Trimming shortened V by 4 bases and J by 2 bases, and 2 bases separated the two germline ends. The CDR3 length is 10 residues. The CDR3 loop reads CSVGQETQYF. The CDR3 coding sequence is TGCAGCGTTGGGCAAGAGACCCAGTACTTC.

CDR3 region: CASAIDNRGNSPLHF. The CDR3 DNA follows: TGTGCTAGTGCCATCGATAACAGGGGAAATTCACCCCTCCACTTT. The chain has TRBV12-5 and TRBJ1-6; 7 positions match TRBD1. V lost 7 bases, J lost 7 bases, and 10 bases stayed unmatched. Germline-derived CDR1 and CDR2 are LGHNT and FRNRAP. The CDR3 sequence is 15 residues long.

The chain joins TRBV5-5 to TRBJ2-3; tentatively, D is TRBD1 or TRBD2 (5 bases each). CDR1 is SGHKS and CDR2 is YYEKEE in the germline V gene (reference sequence). This CDR3 has 14 residues. Trimming cost V 0 bases and J 7 bases, with 12 bases left between them. CDR3 coding DNA: TGTGCCAGCAGCTTGGACGGGACCCTGAATACGCAGTATTTT. Its protein is CASSLDGTLNTQYF.

This chain joins TRBV28 and TRBJ2-7; D possibly corresponds to TRBD2 (5 bases). Germline loops: CDR1 MDHEN, CDR2 SYDVKM. There are 13 residues in the CDR3. V gave up 7 bases and J gave up 4 bases, with 14 bases separating them. The CDR3 sequence is CASTDSAHYEQYF. CDR3 bases: TGTGCCAGCACGGACTCAGCCCATTACGAGCAGTACTTC.

The rearrangement uses TRBV5-1 and TRBJ2-7; 9 nucleotides align to TRBD1. There are 16 residues in the CDR3. Germline loops: CDR1 SGHRS, CDR2 YFSETQ. The trim removed 4 bases at V and 1 base at J, leaving 9 bases unmatched. CDR3 region: CASSPNRQGGSYEQYF. For the CDR3, the DNA is TGCGCCAGCAGCCCGAATCGACAGGGGGGATCCTACGAGCAGTACTTC.

This clonotype showed up just a few times. The chain has TRBV28 and TRBJ2-1; possible D gene TRBD2, 6 bases. This CDR3 is 14 amino acids long. CDR1 is MDHEN, CDR2 SYDVKM, per germline. Trimming cost V 8 bases and J 5 bases, with 16 bases left between them. CDR3 bases: TGTGCCAGCGCTGCGGGACCTAACCACAATGAGCAGTTCTTC. Translation: CASAAGPNHNEQFF.

V gene TRBV20-1 combines with J gene TRBJ1-5; D unclear. The CDR3 has 17 amino acids. V gave up 1 base and J gave up 0 bases, with 16 bases separating them. From germline, CDR1 is DFQATT and CDR2 SNEGSKA (reference sequence). CDR3 nucleotide sequence: TGCAGTGCTAGAGCTAATCGGGCGGAGTATAGCAATCAGCCCCAGCATTTT. Translating it yields CSARANRAEYSNQPQHF.

CDR3 DNA sequence: TGTGCCAGCAGTGATTGGGGGCGCGGCTATGGCTACACCTTC. Amino acid sequence: CASSDWGRGYGYTF. This chain uses TRBV2 with TRBJ1-2; D may be TRBD1 (6 bases). V shed 3 bases and J shed 4 bases, with 12 bases lying between them. The CDR3 extends over 14 amino acids. CDR1 SNHLY and CDR2 FYNNEI come from the germline V gene. Supplemented by reference TRBV2 and TRBJ1-2, the full variable domain reads EPEVTQTPSHQVTQMGQEVILRCVPISNHLYFYWYRQILGQKVEFLVSFYNNEISEKSEIFDDQFSVERPDGSNFTLKIRSTKLEDSAMYFCASSDWGRGYGYTFGSGTRLTVV.

The chain links TRBV18 to TRBJ2-5; the D gene is possibly TRBD2 (5 bases). V lost 3 bases to trimming and J lost 4 bases, with 15 bases between them. The V gene's germline CDR1 is KGHSH and CDR2 LQKENI. The CDR3 sequence is 15 residues long. The CDR3 loop is CASSPREGFRETQYF. CDR3 coding DNA: TGTGCCAGCTCACCCCGTGAGGGTTTTCGAGAGACCCAGTACTTC.

The chain combines TRBV11-2 with TRBJ1-5, with D perhaps TRBD1 (5 bases). Germline V CDR1 and CDR2: SGHAT, FQNNGV. The CDR3 contains 17 residues. The V gene lost 0 bases and the J gene lost 4 bases, with 16 bases spanning the gap. For the CDR3, the DNA is TGTGCCAGCAGCTTAGATGGATTCAGGGTGGGAAATCAGCCCCAGCATTTT. Protein sequence: CASSLDGFRVGNQPQHF.

The chain carries TRBV21-1 and TRBJ2-1; no check of the table's D call, TRBD1, against the DNA was made. TRBV21-1 is a pseudogene segment. The CDR3 runs to 13 residues. CDR3: CASSTGRRGEQFF. The CDR3, as DNA: TGTGCCAGCAGCACGGGCCGGCGGGGGGAGCAGTTCTTC.

By share, this clonotype counts as medium-sized. The gene calls are TRBV7-2 and TRBJ2-5; 8 bases map to TRBD2. The CDR3 is 15 amino acids. The V gene's germline CDR1 is SGHTA and CDR2 FQGNSA. After removal of 5 bases from V and 1 base from J, the junction contained 6 bases not matched to a gene. The CDR3 sequence is CASSPRAGAQETQYF. The CDR3 DNA follows: TGTGCCAGCAGCCCTCGAGCGGGAGCCCAAGAGACCCAGTACTTC.

The CDR3 nucleotides read TGTGCCATCGGCCGGAGCTCCTACGAGCAGTACTTC. Its protein product is CAIGRSSYEQYF. This chain links TRBV10-3 with TRBJ2-7; no firm D call. The germline V gene encodes CDR1 ENHRY and CDR2 SYGVKD. This CDR3 comprises 12 residues. V lost 8 bases, J lost 0 bases, and 8 bases lay in between.

The CDR3 DNA reads TGTGCCAGCAGCTTAGTAAGGGGGAACGAAAAACTGTTTTTT. This codes for CASSLVRGNEKLFF. The chain couples TRBV7-2 to TRBJ1-4; TRBD1 might be the D (6 bases). There are 14 residues in the CDR3. With 1 base removed from V and 8 bases from J, the gap between germline ends came to 11 bases. Germline-derived CDR1 and CDR2 are SGHTA and FQGNSA.

The chain links TRBV9 to TRBJ2-5; unclear D gene. In germline, CDR1 is SGDLS, CDR2 YYNGEE. The V end lost 1 base, the J end lost 2 bases, and 12 bases lay between the germline ends. This CDR3 has 15 amino acids. DNA of the CDR3: TGTGCCAGCAGCGTACGCGAAGGGCAACAAGAGACCCAGTACTTC. Translated, it gives CASSVREGQQETQYF. Filled out from reference TRBV9 and TRBJ2-5, the complete variable domain reads DSGVTQTPKHLITATGQRVTLRCSPRSGDLSVYWYQQSLDQGLQFLIQYYNGEERAKGNILERFSAQQFPDLHSELNLSSLELGDSALYFCASSVREGQQETQYFGPGTRLLVL.